This T cell receptor (beta chain) was found in a study of blood T cell repertoires in COVID-19. Resolution of symptoms, clearance, or two negative PCRs was present in recovered Cohort 3 donors. This clone appeared a few times. Using immunoSEQ multiplex PCR, the repertoire was profiled, and TCRdb retains in-frame clones only, with some absent. The sample lists 210,000 or so clones, approximately 84% occurring once. The TCR sequence derives from a man in his 60s who had recovered from COVID-19. The specimen was PBMCs or T cells enriched from blood (not recorded which).

The CDR3 protein is CASSVRSGEQFF. In DNA, the CDR3 is TGCGCCAGCAGCGTCCGTTCCGGTGAGCAGTTCTTC. This sequence joins TRBV5-1 and TRBJ2-1; D is undetermined. The CDR3 spans 12 residues. The germline V gene has CDR1 SGHRS and CDR2 YFSETQ. Trimming took off 4 bases at V and 9 bases at J, with 11 bases between the two ends. The whole variable domain, remainder taken from reference TRBV5-1 and TRBJ2-1, is KAGVTQTPRYLIKTRGQQVTLSCSPISGHRSVSWYQQTPGQGLQFLFEYFSETQRNKGNFPGRFSGRQFSNSRSEMNVSTLELGDSALYLCASSVRSGEQFFGPGTRLTVL.